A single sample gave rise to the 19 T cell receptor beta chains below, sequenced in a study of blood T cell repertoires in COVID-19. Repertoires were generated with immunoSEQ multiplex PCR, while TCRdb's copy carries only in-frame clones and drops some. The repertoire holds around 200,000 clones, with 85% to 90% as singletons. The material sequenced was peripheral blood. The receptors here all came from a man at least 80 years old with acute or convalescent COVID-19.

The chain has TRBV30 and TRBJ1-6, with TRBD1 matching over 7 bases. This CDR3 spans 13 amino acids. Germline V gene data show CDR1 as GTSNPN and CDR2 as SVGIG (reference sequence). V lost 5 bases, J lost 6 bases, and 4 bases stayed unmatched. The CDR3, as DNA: TGTGCCTGGTCCGGACAGGCTAATTCACCCCTCCACTTT. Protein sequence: CAWSGQANSPLHF.

The CDR3 DNA follows: TGTGCCAGCTCCTCTAGCGGCCAAGAGACCCAGTACTTC. Translation: CASSSSGQETQYF. This sequence joins TRBV7-3 and TRBJ2-5; 7 positions agree with TRBD2. The CDR3 spans 13 residues. Per the germline V gene, CDR1 is SGHTA and CDR2 is FQGTGA. V shed 8 bases and J 1 base; nucleotides not matched to a gene: 4.

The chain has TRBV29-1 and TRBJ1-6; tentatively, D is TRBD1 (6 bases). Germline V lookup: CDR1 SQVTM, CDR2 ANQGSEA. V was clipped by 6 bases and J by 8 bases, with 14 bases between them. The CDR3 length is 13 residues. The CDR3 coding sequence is TGCAGCGTAAGGACAGCAAGGGATTCACCCCTCCACTTT. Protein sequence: CSVRTARDSPLHF.

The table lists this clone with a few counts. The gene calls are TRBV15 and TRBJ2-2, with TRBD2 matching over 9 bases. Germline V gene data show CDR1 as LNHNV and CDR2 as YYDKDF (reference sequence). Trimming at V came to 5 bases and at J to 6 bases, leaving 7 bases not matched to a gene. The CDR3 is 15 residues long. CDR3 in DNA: TGTGCCACCAGCCCAGCAGCGGGAGGCTCCGGGGAGCTGTTTTTT. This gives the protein CATSPAAGGSGELFF.

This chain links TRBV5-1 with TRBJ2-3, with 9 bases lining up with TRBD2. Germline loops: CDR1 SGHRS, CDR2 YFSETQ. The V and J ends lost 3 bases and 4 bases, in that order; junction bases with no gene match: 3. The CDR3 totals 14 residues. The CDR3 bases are TGCGCCAGCAGCTCGCTAGCGGGACCAGATACGCAGTATTTT. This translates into CASSSLAGPDTQYF.

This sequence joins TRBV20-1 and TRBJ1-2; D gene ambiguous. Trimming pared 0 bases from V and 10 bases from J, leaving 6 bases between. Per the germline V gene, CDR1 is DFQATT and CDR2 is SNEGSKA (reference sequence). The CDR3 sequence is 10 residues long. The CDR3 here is CSAREDSYTF. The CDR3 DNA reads TGCAGTGCTAGAGAAGACTCCTACACCTTC.

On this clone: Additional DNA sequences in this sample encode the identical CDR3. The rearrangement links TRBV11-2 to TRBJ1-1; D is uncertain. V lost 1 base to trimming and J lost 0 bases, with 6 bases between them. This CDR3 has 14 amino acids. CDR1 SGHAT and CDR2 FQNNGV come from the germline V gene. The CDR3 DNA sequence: TGTGCCAGCAGCTTAGTGAGTCTGAACACTGAAGCTTTCTTT. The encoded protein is CASSLVSLNTEAFF.

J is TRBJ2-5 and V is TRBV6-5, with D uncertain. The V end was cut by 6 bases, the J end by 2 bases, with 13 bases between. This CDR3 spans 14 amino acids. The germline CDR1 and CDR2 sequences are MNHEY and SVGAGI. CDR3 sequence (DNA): TGTGCCAGCAGAAAGGCGGTGCTACAAGAGACCCAGTACTTC. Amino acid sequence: CASRKAVLQETQYF.

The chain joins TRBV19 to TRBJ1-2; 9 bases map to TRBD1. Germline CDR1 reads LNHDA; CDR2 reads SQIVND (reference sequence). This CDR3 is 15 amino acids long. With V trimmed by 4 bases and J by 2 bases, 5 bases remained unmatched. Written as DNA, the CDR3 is TGTGCCAGTAGTACCGGGACAGGGACGAACTATGGCTACACCTTC. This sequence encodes CASSTGTGTNYGYTF.

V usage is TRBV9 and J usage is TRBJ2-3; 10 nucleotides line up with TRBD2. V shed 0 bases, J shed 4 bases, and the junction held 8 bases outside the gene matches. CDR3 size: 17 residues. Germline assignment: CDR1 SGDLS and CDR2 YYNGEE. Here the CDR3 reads CASSVDGTSGTADTQYF. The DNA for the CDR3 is TGTGCCAGCAGCGTAGATGGCACTAGCGGGACGGCAGATACGCAGTATTTT.

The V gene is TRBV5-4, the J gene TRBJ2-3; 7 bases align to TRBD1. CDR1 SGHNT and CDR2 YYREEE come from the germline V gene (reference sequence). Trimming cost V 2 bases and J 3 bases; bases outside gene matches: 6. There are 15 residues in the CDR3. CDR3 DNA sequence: TGTGCCAGCAGCTTTGATAACAGGGGTACAGATACGCAGTATTTT. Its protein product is CASSFDNRGTDTQYF.

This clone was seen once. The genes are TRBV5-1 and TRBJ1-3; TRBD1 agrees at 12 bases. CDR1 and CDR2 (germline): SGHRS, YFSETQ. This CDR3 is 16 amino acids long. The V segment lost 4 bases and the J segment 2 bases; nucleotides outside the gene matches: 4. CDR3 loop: CASSTGTGGTGNTIYF. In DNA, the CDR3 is TGCGCCAGCAGCACCGGGACAGGGGGCACTGGAAACACCATATATTTT.

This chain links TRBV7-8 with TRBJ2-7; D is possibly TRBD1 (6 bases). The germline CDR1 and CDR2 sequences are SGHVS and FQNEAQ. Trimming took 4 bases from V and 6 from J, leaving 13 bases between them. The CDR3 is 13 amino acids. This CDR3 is CASSSYRAGEQYF. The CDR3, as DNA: TGTGCCAGCAGCTCATACAGGGCTGGCGAGCAGTACTTC.

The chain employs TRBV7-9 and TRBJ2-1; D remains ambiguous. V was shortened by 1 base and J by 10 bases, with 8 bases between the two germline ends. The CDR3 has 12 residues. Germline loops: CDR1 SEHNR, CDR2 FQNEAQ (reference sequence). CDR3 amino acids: CASSLVTSEQFF. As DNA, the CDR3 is TGTGCCAGCAGCTTAGTGACTTCAGAGCAGTTCTTC. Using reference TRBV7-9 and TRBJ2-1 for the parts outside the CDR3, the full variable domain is DTGVSQNPRHKITKRGQNVTFRCDPISEHNRLYWYRQTLGQGPEFLTYFQNEAQLEKSRLLSDRFSAERPKGSFSTLEIQRTEQGDSAMYLCASSLVTSEQFFGPGTRLTVL.

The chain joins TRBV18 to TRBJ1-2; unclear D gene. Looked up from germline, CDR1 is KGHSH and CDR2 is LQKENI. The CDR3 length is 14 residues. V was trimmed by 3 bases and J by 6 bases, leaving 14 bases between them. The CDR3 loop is CASSPGIPRDGYTF. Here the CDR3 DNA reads TGTGCCAGCTCACCCGGGATCCCTCGGGATGGCTACACCTTC. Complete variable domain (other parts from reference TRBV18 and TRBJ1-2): NAGVMQNPRHLVRRRGQEARLRCSPMKGHSHVYWYRQLPEEGLKFMVYLQKENIIDESGMPKERFSAEFPKEGPSILRIQQVVRGDSAAYFCASSPGIPRDGYTFGSGTRLTVV.

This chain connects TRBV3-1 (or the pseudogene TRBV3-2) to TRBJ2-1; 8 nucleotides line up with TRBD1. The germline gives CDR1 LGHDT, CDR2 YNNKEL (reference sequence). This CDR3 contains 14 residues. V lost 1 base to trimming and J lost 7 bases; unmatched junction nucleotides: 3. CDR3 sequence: CASSQVTGGNEQFF. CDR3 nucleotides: TGTGCCAGCAGCCAAGTCACAGGGGGGAATGAGCAGTTCTTC.

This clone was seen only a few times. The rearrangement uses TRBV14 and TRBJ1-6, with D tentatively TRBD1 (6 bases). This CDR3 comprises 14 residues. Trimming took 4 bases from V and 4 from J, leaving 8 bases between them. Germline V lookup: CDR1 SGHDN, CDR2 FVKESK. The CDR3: CASSRGQYNSPLHF. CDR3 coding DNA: TGTGCCAGCAGCCGAGGACAGTATAATTCACCCCTCCACTTT.

CDR3 amino acids: CASSRDSPGNQPQHF. The CDR3 bases are TGTGCCAGTAGTAGGGACAGTCCGGGCAATCAGCCCCAGCATTTT. V is TRBV19 and J is TRBJ1-5, with 7 bases identical to TRBD1. The CDR3 consists of 15 residues. CDR1 and CDR2 (germline): LNHDA, SQIVND (reference sequence). The V and J ends lost 4 bases and 2 bases, in that order; junction bases with no gene match: 5.

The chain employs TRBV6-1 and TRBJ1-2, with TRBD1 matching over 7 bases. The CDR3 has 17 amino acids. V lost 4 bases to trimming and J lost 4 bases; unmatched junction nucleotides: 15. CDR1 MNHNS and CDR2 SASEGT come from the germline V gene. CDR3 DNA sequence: TGTGCCAGCAGTGCCCGAGCGCTACAGGGGTCCATCTATGGCTACACCTTC. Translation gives CASSARALQGSIYGYTF.